This is a list of T cell receptor beta chains from one sample in a study of OX40 agonist ivuxolimab in advanced cancers. Only in-frame clones appear in the TCRdb table, and some are missing; sequencing was by immunoSEQ multiplex PCR. The data hold about 63,000 clones, with about 89% observed a single time. Sequencing was performed on CD4+ or CD8+ T cells sorted from blood, taken in a trial of the OX40 agonist ivuxolimab. Source of these receptors: an adult with an advanced solid tumor such as melanoma, head and neck, liver or kidney cancer. Each CDR3 is given with its conserved first and last residue. The order of the fields is J gene, V gene, CDR3 protein.

j_call: TRBJ1-6; v_call: TRBV4-1; cdr3_aa: CASSLQGPYNSPLHF
j_call: TRBJ2-7; v_call: TRBV7-8; cdr3_aa: CASSFGQGSYEQYF
j_call: TRBJ1-5; v_call: TRBV19; cdr3_aa: CASSIGQSNQPQHF
j_call: TRBJ1-4; v_call: TRBV6-6; cdr3_aa: CATKPGGGEKLFF
j_call: TRBJ1-1; v_call: TRBV7-8; cdr3_aa: CASSFEGTALSNTEAFF
j_call: TRBJ1-4; v_call: TRBV6-6; cdr3_aa: CASSYSGGRLEKLFF
j_call: TRBJ1-1; v_call: TRBV7-8; cdr3_aa: CASKPGGVTEAFF
j_call: TRBJ2-3; v_call: TRBV6-5; cdr3_aa: CASRQTGGDEYF
j_call: TRBJ1-1; v_call: TRBV5-1; cdr3_aa: CASSLVMAGGTEAFF
j_call: TRBJ2-2; v_call: TRBV5-1; cdr3_aa: CASSAGVGAGELFF
j_call: TRBJ1-2; v_call: TRBV7-2; cdr3_aa: CASSLANEGGYTF
j_call: TRBJ1-1; v_call: TRBV6-1; cdr3_aa: CASSSHTGENTEAFF
j_call: TRBJ1-4; v_call: TRBV6-5; cdr3_aa: CASSWGGGPSNEKLFF
j_call: TRBJ2-6; v_call: TRBV11-2; cdr3_aa: CASSPGTGSPGANVLTF
j_call: TRBJ1-2; v_call: TRBV28; cdr3_aa: CASSSTPGQAYGYTF
j_call: TRBJ2-7; v_call: TRBV6-1; cdr3_aa: CASTKLGYESYEQYF
j_call: TRBJ1-5; v_call: TRBV29-1; cdr3_aa: CSVATGVDQPQHF
j_call: TRBJ2-3; v_call: TRBV10-2; cdr3_aa: CASRIAGAFTDTQYF
j_call: TRBJ1-4; v_call: TRBV6-5; cdr3_aa: CASSYTATNEKLFF
j_call: TRBJ1-1; v_call: TRBV6-1; cdr3_aa: CASRLTANTEAFF
j_call: TRBJ2-1; v_call: TRBV11-2; cdr3_aa: CASRSLGNEQFF
j_call: TRBJ2-1; v_call: TRBV29-1; cdr3_aa: CSVAQGGNNEQFF
j_call: TRBJ2-3; v_call: TRBV7-2; cdr3_aa: CASSLAGGPPDTQYF
j_call: TRBJ2-2; v_call: TRBV2; cdr3_aa: CASAGTGASLNTGELFF
j_call: TRBJ2-3; v_call: TRBV5-1; cdr3_aa: CASSLVTESTDTQYF
j_call: TRBJ2-3; v_call: TRBV7-9; cdr3_aa: CASIRGGTDTQYF
j_call: TRBJ1-1; v_call: TRBV7-2; cdr3_aa: CASSLVTLEAFF
j_call: TRBJ1-3; v_call: TRBV5-5; cdr3_aa: CASSSTVFATGNTIYF
j_call: TRBJ1-1; v_call: TRBV6-1; cdr3_aa: CASSDRGNTEAFF
j_call: TRBJ2-1; v_call: TRBV11-3; cdr3_aa: CASSLEQGDEQFF
j_call: TRBJ1-1; v_call: TRBV7-6; cdr3_aa: CASSPLTGGTEAFF
j_call: TRBJ1-4; v_call: TRBV7-2; cdr3_aa: CASSPQGLVGEKLFF
j_call: TRBJ1-1; v_call: TRBV5-1; cdr3_aa: CASSLAEPRGTEAFF
j_call: TRBJ2-7; v_call: TRBV11-2; cdr3_aa: CASNQGHYEQYF
j_call: TRBJ2-3; v_call: TRBV19; cdr3_aa: CASRRGSGPRRDTQYF
j_call: TRBJ1-5; v_call: TRBV14; cdr3_aa: CASSQDSNQPQHF
j_call: TRBJ2-1; v_call: TRBV4-3; cdr3_aa: CASSQDPSGGVEQFF
j_call: TRBJ1-2; v_call: TRBV4-2; cdr3_aa: CASSQTGWEDGYTF
j_call: TRBJ1-2; v_call: TRBV10-2; cdr3_aa: CASSRTDNYGYTF
j_call: TRBJ1-2; v_call: TRBV7-6; cdr3_aa: CASSRGQGSQHTF
j_call: TRBJ2-7; v_call: TRBV2; cdr3_aa: CASTGRNSYEQYF